This is a list of T cell receptor beta chains from one sample in a study of T cell changes during pregnancy in multiple sclerosis. Only in-frame clones appear in the TCRdb table, and some are missing; sequencing was by immunoSEQ multiplex PCR. The sample yields around 30,000 clones, approximately 94% seen once. The sample was CD8+ T cells from peripheral blood mononuclear cells, taken before pregnancy. Source of these receptors: a female donor with multiple sclerosis, enrolled in a pregnancy study. CDR3s include the opening cysteine and the closing phenylalanine or tryptophan. Fields, in order: J gene, clone size, D gene, V gene, CDR3 DNA, CDR3 protein. D genes are given only for firm matches. Where a row states a size, it is once, few, many or the class of an expanded clone; other rows omit it.

TRBJ2-3 | - | - | TRBV21-1 | TGTGCATTAAGCGATGCAGTTCCGACTAGCACAGATACGCAGTATTTT | CALSDAVPTSTDTQYF
TRBJ2-5 | - | TRBD1 | TRBV10-3 | TGTGCCTCCAAGCCTCCGGGACAGGGGCCAGGGGAGACCCAGTACTTC | CASKPPGQGPGETQYF
TRBJ2-7 | - | - | TRBV7-2 | TGTGCCAGCAGCTTAGGGGGGGAATTCTACGAGCAGTACTTC | CASSLGGEFYEQYF
TRBJ2-7 | - | TRBD1 | TRBV4-3 | TGCGCCAGCAGCCAGGAAGGACAGGGGTTAGACGAGCAGTACTTC | CASSQEGQGLDEQYF
TRBJ2-7 | - | - | TRBV7-9 | TGTGCCAGCAGCCTCCTAGATCAACTCTACGAGCAGTACTTC | CASSLLDQLYEQYF
TRBJ2-1 | - | TRBD2 | TRBV6-5 | TGTGCCAGCAGTGAGACTAGCGGCTACAATGAGCAGTTCTTC | CASSETSGYNEQFF
TRBJ1-1 | - | - | TRBV19 | TGTGCCAGTCGGTGGGCCCCTCGGCACACTGAAGCTTTCTTT | CASRWAPRHTEAFF
TRBJ2-3 | - | TRBD2 | TRBV14 | TGTGCCAGCAGCCAAGAGTGGGGGGGGACCATGGGTGATACGCAGTATTTT | CASSQEWGGTMGDTQYF
TRBJ1-2 | - | - | TRBV4-2 | TGTGCCAGCAGCCAAGAGCTACAGTTCCATGGCTACACCTTC | CASSQELQFHGYTF
TRBJ2-7 | - | - | TRBV30 | TGTGCCTGGGCCACGGTCTCCTACGAGCAGTACTTC | CAWATVSYEQYF
TRBJ2-7 | - | TRBD1 | TRBV27 | TGTGCCAGCAGTCTCCGGGACAGCCCCTACGAGCAGTACTTC | CASSLRDSPYEQYF
TRBJ1-5 | - | TRBD1 | TRBV5-5 | TGTGCCAGCAGCACATTCTACCGGGACAGGGGACCGCAGGGCAATCAGCCCCAGCATTTT | CASSTFYRDRGPQGNQPQHF
TRBJ1-2 | - | TRBD1 | TRBV11-2 | TGTGCCAGCAGCTTAGATAGGAACAGGGGCTGCACCTTC | CASSLDRNRGCTF
TRBJ1-6 | few | - | TRBV2 | TGTGCCAGCAGTATGGAGGGGAGTAATTCACCCCTCCACTTT | CASSMEGSNSPLHF
TRBJ2-2 | once | - | TRBV4-1 | TGCGCCAGCAGCCAAGATCTGGGCGGGGGCCCTCTCGGGGAGCTGTTTTTT | CASSQDLGGGPLGELFF
TRBJ2-5 | - | - | TRBV7-8 | TGTGCCAGCAGCTTATTAGCGGCAGAGACCCAGTACTTC | CASSLLAAETQYF
TRBJ1-2 | - | TRBD1 | TRBV15 | TGTGCCACCAGCAGAGATCGGACAGGGAGGTACTATGGCTACACCTTC | CATSRDRTGRYYGYTF
TRBJ1-2 | - | - | TRBV10-2 | TGCGCCAGCACCTCACCTTACGACGGGATTAACTATGGCTACACCTTC | CASTSPYDGINYGYTF
TRBJ1-1 | once | TRBD1 | TRBV4-3 | TGCGCCAGCAGGAAGACAGGGGGCAACACTGAAGCTTTCTTT | CASRKTGGNTEAFF
TRBJ1-4 | once | - | TRBV6-5 | TGTGCCAGCAGTTACTCGGGCCAGAAAGAAAAACTGTTTTTT | CASSYSGQKEKLFF
TRBJ2-3 | - | - | TRBV21-1 | TGTGCCAGCAGCGCCCGGGACAGGGGTCCCAGAGATACGCAGTATTTT | CASSARDRGPRDTQYF
TRBJ1-1 | - | TRBD1 | TRBV29-1 | TGCAGCGTTGAAACCGGACAGGGCGGCACTGAAGCTTTCTTT | CSVETGQGGTEAFF
TRBJ2-1 | - | TRBD1 | TRBV7-9 | TGTGCCAGCAGCCGAGGGACAGAGCTCTTCTACAATGAGCAGTTCTTC | CASSRGTELFYNEQFF
TRBJ2-7 | - | TRBD1 | TRBV19 | TGTGCCAGTAGTGGGGACAGTTATCAGCAGTACTTC | CASSGDSYQQYF
TRBJ2-3 | - | - | TRBV5-4 | TGTGCCAGCAGCTTGAGTTTGCGAACAGATACGCAGTATTTT | CASSLSLRTDTQYF
TRBJ1-2 | - | - | TRBV9 | TGTGCCAGCTATAGCTATGGCTACACCTTC | CASYSYGYTF
TRBJ2-1 | - | TRBD1 | TRBV6-6 | TGTGCCAGCACCGAGACAGGGTCCGACTACAATGAGCAGTTCTTC | CASTETGSDYNEQFF
TRBJ2-1 | few | TRBD1 | TRBV29-1 | TGCAGCGCCCCGACAGGGACGTCCTACAATGAGCAGTTCTTC | CSAPTGTSYNEQFF
TRBJ2-7 | once | TRBD2 | TRBV5-4 | TGTGCCAGCAACCTAGCGGGGGCTAACTACGAGCAGTACTTC | CASNLAGANYEQYF
TRBJ2-7 | - | TRBD1 | TRBV7-9 | TGTGCCAGCAGCCCTGAGACAGGGGACTTCTACGAGCAGTACTTC | CASSPETGDFYEQYF
TRBJ1-5 | - | - | TRBV27 | TGTGCCAGCAGTTTATGGGGGGTGAGTCAGCCCCAGCATTTT | CASSLWGVSQPQHF
TRBJ1-5 | few | - | TRBV27 | TGTGCCAGCAGTTTATACAGGGCCGGTCAGCCCCAGCATTTT | CASSLYRAGQPQHF
TRBJ2-1 | - | TRBD2 | TRBV10-3 | TGTGCCATCAGTGATTTGGCTAGCGGGGGGGTCTACAATGAGCAGTTCTTC | CAISDLASGGVYNEQFF
TRBJ2-7 | - | TRBD1 | TRBV15 | TGTGCCACCTCTCAGGGGGATAACGTCTACGAGCAGTACTTC | CATSQGDNVYEQYF
TRBJ2-3 | few | TRBD2 | TRBV4-1 | TGCGCCAGCAGCCACCGACTAGCGGGAGGTGCGGGCCAGCAGTATTTT | CASSHRLAGGAGQQYF
TRBJ2-4 | - | TRBD2 | TRBV5-4 | TGTGCCAGCAGCACCGTGGCGGGAGGTAGCATTCAGTACTTC | CASSTVAGGSIQYF
TRBJ2-7 | - | TRBD1 | TRBV30 | TGTGCCTGGAGTGTAGACAGGGGAGAGGACTACGAGCAGTACTTC | CAWSVDRGEDYEQYF
TRBJ1-2 | - | - | TRBV19 | TGTGCCAGTAGGCGAAAACAGGGAGCCTATGGCTACACCTTC | CASRRKQGAYGYTF
TRBJ2-1 | - | TRBD2 | TRBV7-9 | TGTGCCAGCTGCCTTGAGCGGGGCTCCTACAATGAGCAGTTCTTC | CASCLERGSYNEQFF